This TCR beta chain was identified during a study of blood T cell repertoires in COVID-19. The data were produced by immunoSEQ multiplex PCR, yet TCRdb's version contains in-frame clones alone and is incomplete. Of 120,000 to 150,000 clones in the sample, roughly 88% were seen once. The ends lost 7 bases at V and 8 bases at J; junction bases unmatched: 8. Germline V gene data show CDR1 as MNHEY and CDR2 as SVGAGI. CDR3 length equals 13 residues. The receptor was isolated from an older woman with COVID-19, enrolled during active disease. What was sequenced was peripheral blood. The rearrangement joins TRBV6-5 to TRBJ2-4; 7 nucleotides agree with TRBD1. The CDR3 DNA follows: TGTGCCAGCAACCTCGACAGGGCGGACATTCAGTACTTC. As protein: CASNLDRADIQYF.